This T cell receptor (beta chain) was obtained from a study of Tregs in tolerant kidney transplant recipients. The overall study: Sorting after B cell culture yielded CD25+CD127- and 4-1BB+CD40L- CD4+ cells. Sorting of CD4+CD25+CD127- cells followed roughly 3-day belatacept mixed lymphocyte reactions, sometimes with approximately five-day graft donor restimulation.

Measured with immunoSEQ multiplex PCR; TCRdb has only the in-frame clones, and not every one. The repertoire has 2,500 to 3,000 clones, more than 35% of them found once; the top ten carry roughly 6.3%. This clone came up once. Its matching antigen is unknown. The CDR3 is made up of 16 amino acids. From germline, CDR1 is WSHSY and CDR2 SAAADI. The V gene end was trimmed by 7 bases and the J gene end by 7 bases; junction bases not matched to a gene: 13. The clonotype was recovered from a human donor in good health. Sequenced: Tregs from blood grown in culture. This chain joins TRBV10-2 and TRBJ1-6, with 7 nucleotides matching TRBD1. CDR3 in amino acids: CASTTDRVGWNSPLHF. The CDR3 DNA is TGCGCCAGCACCACCGACAGGGTGGGGTGGAATTCACCCCTCCACTTT.